The 4 T cell receptor beta chains given below trace back to one sample, sequenced in a study of blood T cell repertoires in COVID-19. The data were produced by immunoSEQ multiplex PCR, yet TCRdb's version contains in-frame clones alone and is incomplete. The sample lists about 82,000 clones, approximately 82% occurring once. Specimen: peripheral blood. These receptor sequences come from a woman aged 55 to 70 with acute or convalescent COVID-19.

The chain is built from TRBV30 and TRBJ2-5; TRBD2 matches at 10 bases. V gave up 2 bases and J gave up 2 bases; unmatched junction bases: 5. CDR1 and CDR2 from the germline V gene are GTSNPN and SVGIG (reference sequence). CDR3 size: 15 residues. As DNA, the CDR3 is TGTGCCTGGAGTCAAGGACTAGCGGATCAAGAGACCCAGTACTTC. Encoded protein: CAWSQGLADQETQYF.

The rearrangement links TRBV6-5 to TRBJ2-7, with 9 bases identical to TRBD2. This CDR3 comprises 15 residues. Germline loops: CDR1 MNHEY, CDR2 SVGAGI. J gave up 3 bases and V 4 bases, and 7 bases lay outside the gene matches. The CDR3 sequence is CASSSGLADFYEQYF. CDR3 nucleotides: TGTGCCAGCAGTTCGGGACTAGCAGACTTCTACGAGCAGTACTTC.

The CDR3 here is CATPRRDSDYEQYF. The CDR3 coding sequence is TGTGCCACCCCCCGACGGGACAGCGACTACGAGCAGTACTTC. The rearrangement uses TRBV24-1 and TRBJ2-7; 7 bases line up with TRBD1. Germline V gives CDR1 KGHDR, CDR2 SFDVKD. The CDR3 sequence is 14 residues long. The V and J ends lost 9 bases and 3 bases, in that order; junction bases with no gene match: 10.

The V and J genes are TRBV6-5 and TRBJ1-1; D call uncertain. This CDR3 spans 14 amino acids. In germline, CDR1 is MNHEY, CDR2 SVGAGI. V was trimmed by 1 base and J by 3 bases, leaving 9 bases between them. The CDR3 coding sequence is TGTGCCAGCAGTTACTTCGGCAGGCACACTGAAGCTTTCTTT. Protein: CASSYFGRHTEAFF.